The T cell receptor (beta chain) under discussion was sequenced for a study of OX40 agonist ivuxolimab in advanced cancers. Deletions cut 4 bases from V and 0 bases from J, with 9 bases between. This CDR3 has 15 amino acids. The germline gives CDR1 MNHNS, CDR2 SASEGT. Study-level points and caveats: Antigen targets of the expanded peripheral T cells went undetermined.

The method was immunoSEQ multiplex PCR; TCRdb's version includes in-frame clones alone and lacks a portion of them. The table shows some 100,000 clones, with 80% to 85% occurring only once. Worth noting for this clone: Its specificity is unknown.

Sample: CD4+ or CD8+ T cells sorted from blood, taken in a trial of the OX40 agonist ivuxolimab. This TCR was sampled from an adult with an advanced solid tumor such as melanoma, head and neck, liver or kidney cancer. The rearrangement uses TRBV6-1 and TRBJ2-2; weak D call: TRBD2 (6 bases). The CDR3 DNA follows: TGTGCCAGCAGTGTGGGACTTACGAACACCGGGGAGCTGTTTTTT. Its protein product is CASSVGLTNTGELFF.